One sample yielded the 10 T cell receptor beta chains listed below, sequenced in a study of human T cells and chemical hapten exposure. In TCRdb, the RACE reads were re-called with MiXCR into one record per CDR3 protein. The sample contains tens of thousands of distinct CDR3 sequences, less than 8.5% of which appear only once. The time point here: pre-sensitization, week 0. Treatment described: therapeutic diphenylcyclopropenone sensitization with weekly scalp DPC. This sample comprised whole blood, obtained in connection with sensitization to the hapten diphenylcyclopropenone (DPC). The receptors were sampled from a woman in her forties or fifties with alopecia areata. Some clones in this sample may be carry-over from other donors' samples.

This clonotype was counted between two and nine times. The rearrangement joins TRBV6-2 or TRBV6-3 to TRBJ2-7; D perhaps matches TRBD2 (5 bases). Trimming shortened V by 8 bases and J by 2 bases, and 22 bases separated the two germline ends. The CDR3 is made up of 16 amino acids. CDR1 is MNHEY and CDR2 is SVGEGT in the germline V gene. CDR3 amino acids: CASDNKPSGRTYEQYF. CDR3 nucleotides: TGTGCCAGCGATAATAAGCCGAGCGGTCGTACCTACGAGCAGTACTTC.

Ten or more counts support this clonotype. The chain has TRBV20-1 and TRBJ2-7; 9 positions agree with TRBD2. Losses at the gene ends were 2 bases for V and 3 bases for J; bases not matched to a gene: 2. The CDR3 runs 13 residues. The germline V gene encodes CDR1 DFQATT and CDR2 SNEGSKA (reference sequence). The CDR3 coding sequence is TGCAGTGCTAGATGGACTAGCGACTACGAGCAGTACTTC. Translated, it gives CSARWTSDYEQYF.

This clonotype was detected only a few times. V and J are TRBV18 and TRBJ2-2; 7 positions match TRBD2. The V gene's germline CDR1 is KGHSH and CDR2 LQKENI. V trimming: 5 bases; J trimming: 0 bases; junction bases outside the gene matches: 3. The CDR3 covers 15 residues. Here the CDR3 reads CASSSSGTNTGELFF. The CDR3, as DNA: TGTGCCAGCTCATCTAGCGGAACGAACACCGGGGAGCTGTTTTTT.

Of note for this clonotype: A much larger clone lies one base from this, so it may be a read error. The V call is TRBV18, the J call TRBJ2-1, with 8 bases that match TRBD1. The CDR3 has 16 residues. V lost 3 bases to trimming and J lost 11 bases; unmatched junction nucleotides: 15. In germline, CDR1 is KGHSH, CDR2 LQKENI. The CDR3 region is CASSPPPRTGSGQQFF. In DNA form, the CDR3 reads TGTGCCAGCTCACCCCCCCCGCGGACAGGGTCGGGTCAGCAGTTCTTC.

This clonotype was recorded at least ten times. The genes are TRBV5-1 and TRBJ2-1; the match to TRBD2 covers 7 bases. Trimming removed 3 bases from V and 1 base from J; junction bases left unmatched: 7. Germline CDR1 and CDR2: SGHRS and YFSETQ. The CDR3 covers 16 residues. Here the CDR3 DNA reads TGCGCCAGCAGCTCCGGCGGGAGCACATCCTACAATGAGCAGTTCTTC. Residues: CASSSGGSTSYNEQFF.

This clonotype was detected only a few times. The rearrangement links TRBV14 to TRBJ2-5, with 8 positions matching TRBD1. The CDR3 covers 16 residues. The germline gives CDR1 SGHDN, CDR2 FVKESK. Trimming took 2 bases from V and 1 from J; bases not matched to a gene: 6. DNA of the CDR3: TGTGCCAGCAGCCAATACACAGGGGGTTTCCAAGAGACCCAGTACTTC. Translation: CASSQYTGGFQETQYF.

This clonotype was recorded at least ten times. The J gene is TRBJ2-1, the V gene TRBV11-3, with 11 bases identical to TRBD1. The V segment lost 4 bases and the J segment 2 bases; nucleotides outside the gene matches: 7. Germline V lookup: CDR1 SGHNT, CDR2 YENEEA. The CDR3 contains 17 residues. The CDR3 region is CASSSAGQGVPYNEQFF. CDR3 DNA: TGTGCCAGCAGCTCGGCGGGACAGGGGGTACCCTACAATGAGCAGTTCTTC.

V usage is TRBV7-9 and J usage is TRBJ1-1; TRBD1 agrees at 7 bases. V gave up 2 bases and J gave up 6 bases; unmatched junction bases: 0. The CDR3 spans 12 residues. CDR1 is SEHNR and CDR2 is FQNEAQ in the germline V gene (reference sequence). This CDR3 reads CASSLQGAEAFF. In DNA form, the CDR3 reads TGTGCCAGCAGCTTACAGGGGGCTGAAGCTTTCTTT.

This clonotype was recorded at least ten times. The chain combines TRBV28 with TRBJ1-3; tentatively, D is TRBD1 (5 bases). Per the germline V gene, CDR1 is MDHEN and CDR2 is SYDVKM. This CDR3 is 15 amino acids long. Between the trimmed V and J ends, which lost 7 bases and 4 bases, there was a span of 17 bases. The CDR3 sequence is CASIGGGLSGNTIYF. CDR3 DNA sequence: TGTGCCAGCATCGGGGGAGGGTTGTCCGGAAACACCATATATTTT. Filled out from reference TRBV28 and TRBJ1-3, the complete variable domain reads DVKVTQSSRYLVKRTGEKVFLECVQDMDHENMFWYRQDPGLGLRLIYFSYDVKMKEKGDIPEGYSVSREKKERFSLILESASTNQTSMYLCASIGGGLSGNTIYFGEGSWLTVV.

This clonotype was detected a few times. The V call is TRBV6-6, the J call TRBJ2-5; 9 nucleotides match TRBD1. The J segment lost 1 base and the V segment lost 2 bases, leaving 11 bases of the junction unmatched. This CDR3 has 18 amino acids. The germline V gene has CDR1 MNHNY and CDR2 SVGAGI (reference sequence). The CDR3 bases are TGTGCCAGCAGTTACATGAGGACAGGGGATGGAGTCCAAGAGACCCAGTACTTC. Its translation: CASSYMRTGDGVQETQYF.